These T cell receptor beta chains were read from a single sample in a study of blood T cell repertoires in COVID-19. Method: immunoSEQ multiplex PCR; TCRdb's copy keeps in-frame clones and lacks some. The sample records roughly 260,000 clones, around 90% being singletons. The sequenced material came from PBMCs or T cells enriched from blood (not recorded which). These receptors were collected from a woman in her twenties or thirties with acute COVID-19. Each CDR3 is given with its conserved first and last residue. Fields, in order: clone size, D gene, J gene, V gene, CDR3 length, CDR3 DNA, CDR3 protein. A D gene is named only where the DNA matches it firmly. A clone size is listed for some rows: how often the clone was seen (once, few, many), or a class if it is expanded.

.,.,TRBJ1-2,TRBV7-8,17,TGTGCCAGCAGCTTAGTGGTCCGGACAGTAGTCAACTATGGCTACACCTTC,CASSLVVRTVVNYGYTF
few,TRBD1,TRBJ1-2,TRBV19,15,TGTGCCAGTAGGAGACCGGGACAGCAGATCTATGGCTACACCTTC,CASRRPGQQIYGYTF
.,.,TRBJ1-3,TRBV3-1/TRBV3-2,13,TGTGCCAGCAGCCAAGATCTCCCAGACACCATATATTTT,CASSQDLPDTIYF
.,TRBD1,TRBJ1-1,TRBV10-3,15,TGTGCCATCAGGGGGGACAGGGGGCAAGGCACTGAAGCTTTCTTT,CAIRGDRGQGTEAFF
.,TRBD2,TRBJ2-3,TRBV6-2/TRBV6-3,17,TGTGCCAGCAGTCCAAAAGCGGGGGGGCTAGAGGCAGATACGCAGTATTTT,CASSPKAGGLEADTQYF
.,.,TRBJ1-2,TRBV6-4,11,TGTGCCAGCGATAGACAGTATGGCTACACCTTC,CASDRQYGYTF
.,TRBD2,TRBJ2-1,TRBV5-1,16,TGCGCCAGCAGCTTGGCCACGGTAGCGGGTTACAATGAGCAGTTCTTC,CASSLATVAGYNEQFF
.,.,TRBJ1-2,TRBV27,12,TGTGCCAGCAGAGGCAGGGTCGGAGGCTACACCTTC,CASRGRVGGYTF
.,.,TRBJ1-2,TRBV11-3,12,TGTGCCAGCAGCCGAGCGGGCTTACGTCCCACCTTC,CASSRAGLRPTF
.,TRBD2,TRBJ2-1,TRBV5-6,12,TGTGCCAGTGGGACTAGCGCCAATGAGCAGTTCTTC,CASGTSANEQFF
.,TRBD2,TRBJ2-7,TRBV4-1,14,TGCGCCAGCAGCCACGGACTAGCGGGAGCCGAGCAGTACTTC,CASSHGLAGAEQYF
.,.,TRBJ2-7,TRBV23-1,17,TGCGCCAGCAGTCAGAATTTTGGGGATATGGACAGAGGCGAGCAGTACTTC,CASSQNFGDMDRGEQYF
once,TRBD1,TRBJ2-3,TRBV5-6,14,TGTGCCAGCAGCCCTAGGACAGGGGTCAATACGCAGTATTTT,CASSPRTGVNTQYF
.,TRBD2,TRBJ2-1,TRBV7-9,17,TGTGCCAGCAGCCCTATCGTGGCAGGTCTTAGCGGGGGGGAGCAGTTCTTC,CASSPIVAGLSGGEQFF
.,.,TRBJ2-7,TRBV29-1,12,TGCAGCGCCCGATCGACAGACTACGAGCAGTACTTC,CSARSTDYEQYF
.,TRBD1,TRBJ2-7,TRBV28,14,TGTGCCAGCAGTTTCCGGGACAGGGGTTACGAGCAGTACTTC,CASSFRDRGYEQYF
.,.,TRBJ2-4,TRBV27,14,TGTGCCAGCAGACTCCATTTAGCCAAAAACATTCAGTACTTC,CASRLHLAKNIQYF
.,TRBD1,TRBJ2-1,TRBV5-5,16,TGTGCCAGCAGCTCTGGGGACAGGGGAGTCGACAATGAGCAGTTCTTC,CASSSGDRGVDNEQFF
.,TRBD2,TRBJ2-7,TRBV28,14,TGTGCCAGCAGAAGACTAGCGGTCTCCTACGAGCAGTACTTC,CASRRLAVSYEQYF
.,.,TRBJ1-4,TRBV5-5,12,TGTGCCAGCAGCTTTAACTATGAAAAACTGTTTTTT,CASSFNYEKLFF
.,.,TRBJ2-7,TRBV9,15,TGTGCCAGCAGCGTAGAGAGCGGCAACTCCTACGAGCAGTACTTC,CASSVESGNSYEQYF
.,.,TRBJ1-3,TRBV5-5,16,TGTGCCAGCAGCTTTGGGGCAACTCTCTCTGGAAACACCATATATTTT,CASSFGATLSGNTIYF
.,TRBD1,TRBJ2-1,TRBV29-1,12,TGCAGCGTTGGACAGGGTACGGGTGAGCAGTTCTTC,CSVGQGTGEQFF
.,TRBD1,TRBJ2-7,TRBV2,12,TGTGCCAGCGACAGGGGCGGATACGAGCAGTACTTC,CASDRGGYEQYF
.,.,TRBJ1-2,TRBV28,14,TGTGCCAGCAGTTTGCAGGGCGGTTTCCAGGGCTACACCTTC,CASSLQGGFQGYTF
.,.,TRBJ2-2,TRBV30,12,TGTGCCTGGACGAGGGGGACCGGGGAGCTGTTTTTT,CAWTRGTGELFF
.,TRBD2,TRBJ2-2,TRBV5-1,14,TGCGCCAGCAGCTTGCAGGCGGGAGTTGGGGAGCTGTTTTTT,CASSLQAGVGELFF
.,.,TRBJ1-6,TRBV27,13,TGTGCCAGCAGTCTACAGAACAATTCACCCCTCCACTTT,CASSLQNNSPLHF
.,TRBD2,TRBJ2-2,TRBV14,19,TGTGCCAGCAGCCAAATAGCGGGAGGGGGCGTCACGAACACCGGGGAGCTGTTTTTT,CASSQIAGGGVTNTGELFF
once,TRBD1,TRBJ2-2,TRBV2,15,TGTGCCAGCAGCTTGGGCAGGGGGCTATTCGGGGAGCTGTTTTTT,CASSLGRGLFGELFF
.,.,TRBJ1-1,TRBV7-2,15,TGTGCCACACGACGGGAGGGGCGAATGGGCACTGAAGCTTTCTTT,CATRREGRMGTEAFF
.,TRBD1,TRBJ1-5,TRBV15,14,TGTGCCACCAGAGGGACAGGGGGGGACCAGCCCCAGCATTTT,CATRGTGGDQPQHF
.,TRBD1,TRBJ1-2,TRBV19,13,TGTGCCAGCGTGCTCAGGGGGGACTATGGCTACACCTTC,CASVLRGDYGYTF
.,.,TRBJ1-1,TRBV28,13,TGTGCCAGCATAACAGGGCCGAACACTGAAGCTTTCTTT,CASITGPNTEAFF
.,TRBD1,TRBJ1-4,TRBV15,16,TGTGCCACCAGCAGATTAGACAGGGTACCTAATGAAAAACTGTTTTTT,CATSRLDRVPNEKLFF
.,.,TRBJ1-2,TRBV7-9,12,TGTGCCAGCAGCTTGGGGGCGCGGGGCTACACCTTC,CASSLGARGYTF